This note documents a single T cell receptor beta chain sequence. This sample was taken from a study of Ad26.COV2.S vaccination and SARS-CoV-2 variants. The V gene lost 6 bases and the J gene lost 0 bases, with 8 bases spanning the gap. The CDR3 has 14 residues. Germline assignment: CDR1 MNHNY and CDR2 SVGAGI (reference sequence). Here immunoSEQ multiplex PCR was the method, and the copy in TCRdb shows in-frame clones only, minus some. The sample lists hundreds of thousands of clones; approximately 84% were seen once. The treatment is: roughly 19 received Ad26.COV2.S at low or high dose, single or two shots; a few received placebo; per-sample allocation not given. Day 63 after the first injection of vaccine or placebo was the sampling time.

The chain uses TRBV6-6 and TRBJ2-2; D not resolved. This specimen was peripheral blood, taken in a trial of Ad26.COV2.S vaccine versus placebo. This TCR was sampled from a person between 18 and 65 years old who received the Ad26.COV2.S COVID-19 vaccine or a placebo. The CDR3 is CASSSGANTGELFF. CDR3 DNA sequence: TGTGCCAGCAGCTCAGGTGCGAACACCGGGGAGCTGTTTTTT.